The rows below give T cell receptor beta chains drawn from one sample of a study of T cells after somatic rescue of genetic block. Generated by immunoSEQ multiplex PCR, the TCRdb table keeps only in-frame clones and is missing some. The data show 67,000 or so clones, approximately 90% seen once. The sequencing input was peripheral blood mononuclear cells (PBMCs). The receptors come from a man younger than 45. Both conserved end residues are part of each CDR3. D genes are given only for firm matches. Only some rows state a clone size, as once, few, many or a class for expanded clones.

. TRBJ1-1 16 TRBV19 . TGTGCCAGTAGTATAGAATGGGGCAGGATGAACACTGAAGCTTTCTTT CASSIEWGRMNTEAFF
. TRBJ1-2 15 TRBV5-1 . TGCGCCAGCAGCTTGAGATCGGGACAAAGAGAGGGCTACACCTTC CASSLRSGQREGYTF
few TRBJ1-1 13 TRBV19 TRBD1 TGTGCCAGTAGTCGGACAGGTAACACTGAAGCTTTCTTT CASSRTGNTEAFF
few TRBJ1-1 17 TRBV12-5 TRBD1 TGTGCTAGTGGTTTGGTATTGACAGGGGCTGGGAACACTGAAGCTTTCTTT CASGLVLTGAGNTEAFF
. TRBJ2-2 13 TRBV27 . TGTGCCACACAGGGAGTTTCAACCGGGGAGCTGTTTTTT CATQGVSTGELFF
. TRBJ2-1 14 TRBV5-1 . TGCGCCAGCAGCTTCTCGGACCCCGAAGATGAGCAGTTCTTC CASSFSDPEDEQFF
. TRBJ2-5 15 TRBV5-4 . TGTGCCAGCAGCTCAGGGCGGGGACCCTCGGAGACCCAGTACTTC CASSSGRGPSETQYF
. TRBJ2-7 14 TRBV19 . TGTGCCAGTAGTAATACCGGACGGACACGCGAGCAGTACTTC CASSNTGRTREQYF
once TRBJ1-5 16 TRBV5-5 . TGTGCCAGCAGCATCGGGACACCTTATAGCAATCAGCCCCAGCATTTT CASSIGTPYSNQPQHF
. TRBJ2-3 12 TRBV5-4 . TGTGCCAGCAGCTTGGCCCCTGGTACGCAGTATTTT CASSLAPGTQYF
. TRBJ1-3 15 TRBV19 . TGTGCCAGTAGCCTGGGGGGGCTTTCTGGAAACACCATATATTTT CASSLGGLSGNTIYF
. TRBJ2-5 12 TRBV7-9 . TGTGCCAGCAGCTTATCCAGAGAGACCCAGTACTTC CASSLSRETQYF
. TRBJ2-3 12 TRBV6-6 . TGTGCCAGCAGACCAGGCGCGGATACGCAGTATTTT CASRPGADTQYF
. TRBJ1-2 15 TRBV18 . TGTGCCAGCTCACCTAATGAGTACAGGGACTATGGCTACACCTTC CASSPNEYRDYGYTF
. TRBJ2-3 15 TRBV11-2 . TGTGCCAGCAGCTTATGGAGCGAGAACACAGATACGCAGTATTTT CASSLWSENTDTQYF
. TRBJ1-5 15 TRBV6-5 . TGTGCCAGCAGTTCGCGGCAGGGTAGCAATCAGCCCCAGCATTTT CASSSRQGSNQPQHF
. TRBJ1-1 14 TRBV18 . TGTGCCAGCTCACCATCCGGGACACGGACTGAAGCTTTCTTT CASSPSGTRTEAFF
. TRBJ2-3 12 TRBV11-3 . TGTGCCAGCAGCCGAAGCACAGATACGCAGTATTTT CASSRSTDTQYF
. TRBJ1-5 12 TRBV28 . TGTGCCAGCAGTCAGGTCAATCAGCCCCAGCATTTT CASSQVNQPQHF
. TRBJ1-1 11 TRBV18 . TGTGCCAGCTCCTGGGAGGGTGAAGCTTTCTTT CASSWEGEAFF
. TRBJ2-5 15 TRBV6-1 TRBD2 TGTGCCAGCAGTGAATACCAGGGAGGGTCGGAGACCCAGTACTTC CASSEYQGGSETQYF
. TRBJ2-4 14 TRBV29-1 . TGCAGCGTTGAGGCCCGGGGAACCAAAAACATTCAGTACTTC CSVEARGTKNIQYF
. TRBJ1-3 12 TRBV6-5 . TGTGCCAGCAGGGCTACCGGAAACACCATATATTTT CASRATGNTIYF
. TRBJ2-5 14 TRBV2 TRBD1 TGTGCCAGCAGCGGGGACAGGGGGCTTGAGACCCAGTACTTC CASSGDRGLETQYF
once TRBJ2-3 14 TRBV5-4 TRBD1 TGTGCCAGCAGCAGGGGACAGGGGGCAGATACGCAGTATTTT CASSRGQGADTQYF
. TRBJ1-6 14 TRBV6-5 . TGTGCCAGCAGTACGGGACTCACGGGATCACCCCTCCACTTT CASSTGLTGSPLHF
. TRBJ2-1 18 TRBV23-1 TRBD2 TGCGCCAGCAGTCGCCTCGGGGGGAGCGCGACCCTTACATATGAGCAGTTCTTC CASSRLGGSATLTYEQFF
. TRBJ2-2 17 TRBV25-1 TRBD1 TGTGCCAGCAGTCCAAATTTAGGGGGCGCGAACACCGGGGAGCTGTTTTTT CASSPNLGGANTGELFF
. TRBJ2-2 15 TRBV7-8 . TGTGCCAGCTCCTTAGTCAGAGGGGGCACCGGGGAGCTGTTTTTT CASSLVRGGTGELFF
. TRBJ1-5 16 TRBV27 . TGTGCCAGCAGCACCGCGGGCTTTCTTGGAAAACAGCCCCAGCATTTT CASSTAGFLGKQPQHF
. TRBJ1-4 13 TRBV5-1 TRBD1 TGCGCCAGCAGCTTGGGGGGGACAGAGAAACTGTTTTTT CASSLGGTEKLFF
. TRBJ2-1 13 TRBV2 . TGTGCCAGCAGTGGGGGGGACTACAATGAGCAGTTCTTC CASSGGDYNEQFF
. TRBJ2-2 15 TRBV27 . TGTGCCAGCAGTTTATCCGTTTGGCGTACCGGGGAGCTGTTTTTT CASSLSVWRTGELFF
. TRBJ2-3 13 TRBV11-3 . TGTGCCAGCAGCAATACAGGGACAGATACGCAGTATTTT CASSNTGTDTQYF
. TRBJ2-1 15 TRBV9 . TGTGCCAGCAGCATCCAGGGGGGGACCTACAATGAGCAGTTCTTC CASSIQGGTYNEQFF
. TRBJ2-3 18 TRBV4-2 . TGTGCCAGCAGCCAGCTAATTGGTGGGAGGATGGGCACAGATACGCAGTATTTT CASSQLIGGRMGTDTQYF
. TRBJ1-1 13 TRBV2 . TGTGCCACCAAGCGGGAGGGGGACACTGAAGCTTTCTTT CATKREGDTEAFF
. TRBJ1-5 14 TRBV6-5 TRBD1 TGTGCCAGCAGTCCCGGGACAGGGTTTCAGCCCCAGCATTTT CASSPGTGFQPQHF
. TRBJ1-3 17 TRBV4-2 . TGTGCCAGCAGCCAGGGTCCGACAGGCACCTCTGGAAACACCATATATTTT CASSQGPTGTSGNTIYF
. TRBJ2-7 14 TRBV5-4 TRBD1 TGTGCCAGCAGCTTAGGGACAGGACCCTACGAGCAGTACTTC CASSLGTGPYEQYF
. TRBJ2-5 16 TRBV4-1 . TGCGCCAGCAGCCATCCCGGACGGGCAGGGCAAGAGACCCAGTACTTC CASSHPGRAGQETQYF
. TRBJ2-2 15 TRBV5-1 . TGCGCCAGCAGCTCTGGCGGGAAGAACACCGGGGAGCTGTTTTTT CASSSGGKNTGELFF
. TRBJ2-7 16 TRBV25-1 . TGTGCCAGCAGAAATTCTTTGGGGGGAGGACCCTACGAGCAGTACTTC CASRNSLGGGPYEQYF
. TRBJ2-5 16 TRBV28 TRBD2 TGTGCCAGCAGTTTATATTCCGCGGGGGGCTTTAGGACCCAGTACTTC CASSLYSAGGFRTQYF
few TRBJ2-7 15 TRBV4-1 TRBD2 TGCGCCAGCAGCCAACCTGGTAGCGGGGCCTACGAGCAGTACTTC CASSQPGSGAYEQYF
. TRBJ1-2 13 TRBV30 . TGTGCCTGGACCCTGGGGAGGGCCTGGGGCTACACCTTC CAWTLGRAWGYTF
. TRBJ2-5 13 TRBV6-1 . TGTGCCAGCACTTTCGCAGGGGATGTCACCCAGTACTTC CASTFAGDVTQYF
once TRBJ1-1 13 TRBV11-2 . TGTGCCAGCAGCTCTTGGGGGAACACTGAAGCTTTCTTT CASSSWGNTEAFF